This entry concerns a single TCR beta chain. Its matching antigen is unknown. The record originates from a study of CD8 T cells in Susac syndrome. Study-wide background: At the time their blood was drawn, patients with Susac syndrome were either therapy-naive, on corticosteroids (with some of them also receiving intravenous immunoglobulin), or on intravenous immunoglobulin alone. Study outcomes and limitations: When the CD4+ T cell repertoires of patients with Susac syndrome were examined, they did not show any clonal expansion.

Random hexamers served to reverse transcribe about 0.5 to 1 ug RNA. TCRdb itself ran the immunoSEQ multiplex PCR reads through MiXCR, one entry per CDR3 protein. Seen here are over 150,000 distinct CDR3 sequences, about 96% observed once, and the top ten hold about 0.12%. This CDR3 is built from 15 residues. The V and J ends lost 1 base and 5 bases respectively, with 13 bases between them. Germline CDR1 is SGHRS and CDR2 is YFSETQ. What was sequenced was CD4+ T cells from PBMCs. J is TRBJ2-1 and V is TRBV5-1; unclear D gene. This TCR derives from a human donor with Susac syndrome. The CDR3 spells CASSLTTFGNNEQFF. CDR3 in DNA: TGCGCCAGCAGCTTGACAACCTTTGGGAACAATGAGCAGTTCTTC.